Sequencing of this TCR beta chain was carried out in a study of regulatory T cells in long-lasting Graves disease (dated by TCRdb to the early 2020s). Context from the whole study: To count as having persistent Graves' disease, a patient had to have received antithyroid drug treatment for over 5 years with TSH receptor autoantibodies remaining persistently positive. Peripheral blood TCR sequencing and RNA sequencing compared persistent Graves' disease patients with newly diagnosed Graves' disease patients. The study was conducted in China and was registered as a clinical trial. TCR sequencing covered some 13 persistent and around 20 newly diagnosed Graves' disease patients, some 33 samples in total. In the clinical cohort, patients with persistent Graves' disease had used antithyroid drugs for an average of about 10.3 years. What the work shows at the level of the full study, not this receptor alone: Because the primary lesion, thyroid tissue, could not be accessed, the study looked at peripheral blood alone. The authors noted that the small sample size was a limitation that may lower accuracy. A larger number of public clonotypes was shared among persistent patients (2,741) than among newly diagnosed patients (roughly 930). Sequencing and analysis were limited to the TCR beta chain. Lower TCR Shannon entropy and fewer highly expanded clones were observed in persistent Graves' disease patients than in newly diagnosed patients, which suggested clonal expansion. Preferential use of TRBV28, TRBJ1-2 and TRBJ2-5 was observed in persistent disease, whereas TRBV20-1 and TRBJ2-1 were favored in newly diagnosed disease.

Based on the germline V gene (reference sequence), the CDR1 and CDR2 sequences are LGHDT and YNNKEL. Deletion took 4 bases off V and 5 bases off J, with a span of 18 bases between the germline ends. Including the terminal cysteine and phenylalanine, the CDR3 comprises 17 residues. Here the CDR3 DNA is all that survives: 51 bases in frame from base 1. This clonotype was seen more than once but under ten times. What this receptor recognizes is not known. Within one base of it there is no much larger clone, and no base qualities were kept. The sample's time point label is to be understood as: persistent/refractory GD, antithyroid drugs over 5 years with positive TRAb. For both TCR sequencing and RNA sequencing, RNA was extracted from PBMCs in TRIzol. The diagnosis of Graves' disease was made according to American Thyroid Association guidelines. The patients came from an endocrinology department in Xi'an, China. From each patient, about 9 milliliters of peripheral blood was collected into an EDTA anticoagulant tube. Ficoll Paque Plus density gradient separation was used to isolate PBMCs, and no further T cell sorting was performed. RNA quality was checked with an Agilent 2100 Bioanalyzer and agarose gel, and concentration with a NanoDrop 2000.

Library construction relied on multiplex PCR. TCRdb records Illumina HiSeq 4000 as the sequencer. TCR beta libraries were built with iRepertoire HTBI primers and Arm-PCR amplification of CDR3 regions. Before sequencing, the PCR products went through gel purification. In the original analysis: Gene usage analysis of CDR3 amino acid clonotypes used the 55 to 65 TRBV and some 15 TRBJ segments found across samples. COPE and FqMerger were used to merge filtered high-quality paired reads into contigs. BLAST was used to align contigs to IMGT TRBV, TRBD and TRBJ reference genes, with CDR3 defined following IMGT. Clonotypes above 0.1% frequency were classified as highly expanded clones. Shannon entropy served as the measure of repertoire diversity, while the Gini coefficient captured V-J evenness. A clonotype found in more than one individual was treated as public. The raw public reads went through TCRdb reprocessing: fastp at Q25, MiXCR clone calling, in-frame beta chains kept. All rows with the same CDR3 protein become a single entry with the most common DNA and genes. Here the V and J calls rest on TCRdb's processing, not on the authors' analysis. The sample table lists 450,000 or so distinct CDR3 sequences, approximately 23% of them with a count of one. Around 13% of the sample belongs to the ten largest clones.

In this chain, TRBV3-1 is recombined with TRBJ2-6; TRBD1 might be the D gene, on 6 matching bases. This clonotype was sampled from a female donor with Graves disease. The material sequenced was peripheral blood mononuclear cells (PBMCs), taken when the disease was refractory, from a patient treated with antithyroid drugs. In nucleotides, the sequence is TGTGCCAGCAGCCGCGGCGTCCGGGACACCTGGGCCAACGTCCTGACTTTC. This yields the protein CASSRGVRDTWANVLTF.